The source of this TCR beta chain is a study of regulatory T cells in long-lasting Graves disease. This clonotype was seen repeatedly, ten times or more. The time point was: newly diagnosed GD, antithyroid drugs for less than 3 months. Extracted RNA from PBMCs served as the source of the TCR library. To make TCR beta libraries, researchers used iRepertoire HTBI primers and Arm-PCR of CDR3 regions. Using its own MiXCR run on the multiplex PCR reads, TCRdb lists one record per CDR3 protein. The sample carries 450,000 to 600,000 distinct CDR3 sequences, around an eighth recorded once. Separately, the same data were catalogued under a study of T cells in Graves' hyperthyroidism and ophthalmopathy.

The specimen comprised peripheral blood mononuclear cells (PBMCs), sampled at new diagnosis, from a patient treated with antithyroid drugs. The receptor was isolated from a man aged 25 to 45 with Graves disease.

This chain's CDR3 is CAIRWDSSNTGELFF. In nucleotides, the CDR3 is TGTGCCATCAGATGGGACAGCTCGAACACCGGGGAGCTGTTTTTT. The rearrangement links TRBV10-3 to TRBJ2-2; 7 bases align to TRBD1. The CDR3 is made up of 15 amino acids. From germline, CDR1 is ENHRY and CDR2 SYGVKD. Germline trimming cut 6 bases from V and 0 bases from J; bases unmatched to any gene: 4.